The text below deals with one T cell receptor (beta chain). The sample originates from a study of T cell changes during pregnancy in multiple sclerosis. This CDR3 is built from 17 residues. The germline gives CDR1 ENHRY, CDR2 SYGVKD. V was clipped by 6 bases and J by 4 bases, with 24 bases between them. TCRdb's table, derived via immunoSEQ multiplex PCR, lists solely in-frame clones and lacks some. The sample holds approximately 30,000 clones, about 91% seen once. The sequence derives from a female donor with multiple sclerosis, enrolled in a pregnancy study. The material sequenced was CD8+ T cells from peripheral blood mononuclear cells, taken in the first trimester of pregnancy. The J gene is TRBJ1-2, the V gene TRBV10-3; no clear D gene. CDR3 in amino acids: CAIRRAGFAFGRYGYTF. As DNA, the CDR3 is TGTGCCATCAGGAGGGCCGGGTTTGCTTTTGGACGCTATGGCTACACCTTC.